The sequence of this TCR beta chain was determined in a study of T cell clonotyping in hematopoietic cell transplantation. Study findings and constraints: Cells were unsorted, so CD4 and CD8 contributions were not separated.

A note on this clone: What it recognizes is unknown.

Germline V lookup: CDR1 MNHNS, CDR2 SASEGT. The CDR3 loop spans 14 amino acids. V lost 8 bases to trimming and J lost 6 bases; unmatched junction nucleotides: 9. The method was immunoSEQ multiplex PCR; TCRdb's version includes in-frame clones alone and lacks a portion of them. The sample records more than 5,500 clones, about 86% being singletons. The rearrangement links TRBV6-1 to TRBJ1-4, with 7 positions matching TRBD1. This sample comprised peripheral blood mononuclear cells, obtained 180 days after allogeneic stem cell transplant. The clonotype was recovered from a female patient between 50 and 60 years old who had an allogeneic stem cell transplant from an unrelated donor, so the T cells may come from the graft donor. Some clones in this sample may be carry-over from other donors' samples. The CDR3 spells CASCGQGVYEKLFF. In DNA form, the CDR3 reads TGTGCCAGCTGTGGGCAGGGGGTATATGAAAAACTGTTTTTT.